The rows below give T cell receptor beta chains drawn from one sample of a study of vaccination and CD4 T cells after COVID-19. TCRdb processed the PCR reads anew with MiXCR; each CDR3 protein has one entry. Of about 10,000 distinct CDR3 sequences listed, 45% to 60% are singletons. The antigens of these receptors remain unknown. Sequenced sample: CD4+ T cells from blood, cultured in vitro. The receptors shown here come from a human donor in good health. Both conserved end residues are trimmed from each CDR3.

v_call | cdr3_aa
TRBV2 | ASSPWTGVGKNIQY
TRBV6-1 | ASGAGLGYT
TRBV6-4 | ATAKPNFNTEAF
TRBV6-1 | ASSSTWDRTGCT
TRBV12-3/TRBV12-4 | ASSDGTLHTDTQY
TRBV6-1 | ASSHDRVWDEKLF
TRBV6-1 | ASSEGGGYGYT
TRBV7-2 | ASSLKNWAGETQY
TRBV30 | AWRVTGTKNTEAF
TRBV7-8 | ASSLDGTGGQPQH
TRBV27 | ASSLSGQVPWGYSPLH
TRBV7-9 | ASSYWGDQPQH
TRBV7-9 | ASSLAWAEQY
TRBV11-1 | ASSSRTSGSRETQY
TRBV7-6 | ASSLSGATEQF
TRBV20-1 | SADRLAGGGEQY
TRBV20-1 | SARDRLAGFTDTQY
TRBV5-4 | ASSPRQGEDYGYT
TRBV4-1 | ASSHPQRGFQETQY
TRBV7-8 | ASSLKTREAF
TRBV6-1 | ASGQGTGQPQH
TRBV29-1 | SVVRTGGYLSVLG
TRBV6-2/TRBV6-3 | ASSFDAGGAEV
TRBV6-1 | ASSEGTPNTGELF
TRBV7-9 | ASSLEPAAYV
TRBV6-1 | ASSEQAGFHTQY
TRBV12-5 | ASGLPEAVGPSNQPQH
TRBV7-9 | ASSLEEGWTEAF
TRBV14 | ASSPRGVGLAVGELF
TRBV20-1 | SARPRTGVNTIY
TRBV7-9 | ASSLEGGATEAF
TRBV18 | ASSPRPGTGGTETQY
TRBV2 | ASSVEVGTGGYT
TRBV6-2/TRBV6-3 | ASRKQGENTEAF
TRBV9 | ASSGPPGQPQH
TRBV6-1 | ASRKQGYNEQF
TRBV6-2/TRBV6-3 | ASSYSGDGGSPLH
TRBV11-3 | ASSLGSGTGGEYEQY
TRBV30 | AWSGSGRRNQPQH
TRBV20-1 | SASGEQGVKKTQY
TRBV7-2 | ASSLLGNGNTIY
TRBV23-1 | ASSQSRQEQDLTGYT
TRBV7-6 | ASSSGVTAETQY
TRBV19 | ASSIKGTGVLSYEQY
TRBV27 | ASIGGRYGYT
TRBV11-2 | ASSLDLGRGSGNTIY
TRBV27 | ASSLYGLGSDTGELF
TRBV20-1 | SAVRAGGAF
TRBV18 | ASSPAAGYNQPQH
TRBV11-2 | ASSLRPTGNSPLH